The T cell receptor (beta chain) under discussion was sequenced for a study of beta chain features in type 1 diabetes. At the level of the study: Patients shared similar age, gender and cell yields with healthy donors. Study-wide points: Moderate yet significant TCRB CDR3 shortening was seen in Type 1 diabetes patients in all four CD4+ subsets. Junctions at VDJ sites from type 1 diabetes patients had fewer insertions and more deletions.

CD4+ naive, central memory, regulatory and stem cell-like memory subsets were isolated by sorting on CD45RO/CCR7/CD25/CD127/CD95/CD27. Sequenced material consisted of expressed TCRB transcripts (all of the isolated RNA was reverse transcribed). Some clones are missing from TCRdb's copy, which holds only in-frame ones; the method was immunoSEQ multiplex PCR. The data contain fewer than 300,000 clones, around 21% of them singletons. V was cut by 3 bases and J by 9 bases, with 18 bases left in between. There are 15 residues in the CDR3. The germline gives CDR1 SGHVS, CDR2 FQNEAQ. This clone came up a few times. Its antigen is unknown.

The V and J genes are TRBV7-8 and TRBJ2-1, with a tentative D call TRBD2 (6 bases). The source material was naive CD4+ T cells from blood. The TCR originated in a woman between 40 and 50 years old with type 1 diabetes. The CDR3 DNA reads as TGTGCCAGCAGCTTGCGCGGAGGGAGGCAGGGTGAGCAGTTCTTC. The encoded protein is CASSLRGGRQGEQFF.